A selection of T cell receptor beta chains follows, all from one sample in a study of early T cells in non-severe SARS-CoV-2 infection. Each CDR3 protein is one row after TCRdb ran MiXCR on the 5' RACE reads. The sample lists about 110,000 distinct CDR3 sequences, around 10% occurring once. Sequencing used whole blood. These receptors were obtained from an adult who was a healthcare worker with PCR-confirmed SARS-CoV-2 infection or an uninfected control (not recorded which). Both conserved end residues are part of each CDR3. The D gene is left open where the match is weak. The size field is filled for only some rows; it gives once, few, many or a size class.

>few|TRBV2|TRBJ2-1|TRBD1
TGTGCCAGCAGTCGTACCGGGACAGGGGGGGATGAGCAGTTCTTC
CASSRTGTGGDEQFF
>many|TRBV20-1|TRBJ1-2|TRBD1
TGCAGTGCTAGTCCCCGTGGACAGGGACACTATGGCTACACCTTC
CSASPRGQGHYGYTF
>few|TRBV2|TRBJ2-3|TRBD2
TGTGCCAGCAGAGCAACTAGCGGGAGTGATACGCAGTATTTT
CASRATSGSDTQYF
>few|TRBV29-1|TRBJ2-5|TRBD2
TGCAGCGTTGACGCAATATCCGTCGGCGGGAGTAAAGAGACCCAGTACTTC
CSVDAISVGGSKETQYF
>.|TRBV7-8|TRBJ1-2|.
TGTGCCAGCAGCTCAGTTGGAAGACAGGGCTACACCTTC
CASSSVGRQGYTF
>few|TRBV12-3/TRBV12-4|TRBJ2-1|TRBD1
TGTGCCAGCACCCCGGGACAGCCCTACAATGAGCAGTTCTTC
CASTPGQPYNEQFF
>few|TRBV7-9|TRBJ1-4|TRBD1
TGTGCCAGCAGCCAGACGGGACAGAATGAAAAACTGTTTTTT
CASSQTGQNEKLFF
>few|TRBV20-1|TRBJ1-6|TRBD1
TGCAGTGCTAGAGATAAGGGGACAGGGAGATCACCCCTCCACTTT
CSARDKGTGRSPLHF
>few|TRBV5-6|TRBJ2-7|TRBD1
TGTGCCAGCAGCATCGTGAGACAGGGATCCGAGCAGTACTTC
CASSIVRQGSEQYF
>many|TRBV7-9|TRBJ1-5|.
TGTGCCAGCAGCAGAGAGAATCAGCCCCAGCATTTT
CASSRENQPQHF
>.|TRBV6-5|TRBJ2-1|TRBD1
TGTGCCAGCAGTTACCGGGACAGTTTATCCTACAATGAGCAGTTCTTC
CASSYRDSLSYNEQFF
>.|TRBV18|TRBJ1-2|.
TGTGCCAGCTCACCAGCAGGGCTTTTGGGCTACACCTTC
CASSPAGLLGYTF
>many|TRBV6-5|TRBJ2-1|TRBD2
TGTGCCAGCAGTTACTCTGGCGGGAGGGCAGTTAATGAGCAGTTCTTC
CASSYSGGRAVNEQFF
>.|TRBV10-3|TRBJ1-5|.
TGTGCCATCAGCGACAAAACGGACAATCAGCCCCAGCATTTT
CAISDKTDNQPQHF
>.|TRBV5-1|TRBJ2-7|.
TGCGCCAGCAGCCCAAGCCAGGGGTCCTACGAGCAGTACTTC
CASSPSQGSYEQYF
>many|TRBV30|TRBJ2-2|.
TGTGCCTGGAGTCACGACGCTCCGCAGGCGGGGAAAACCGGGGAGCTGTTTTTT
CAWSHDAPQAGKTGELFF
>.|TRBV3-1|TRBJ2-4|.
TGTGCCAGCAGCCAAGTTAGTGGGTTGGTTCAGTACTTC
CASSQVSGLVQYF
>many|TRBV12-3/TRBV12-4|TRBJ2-1|TRBD2
TGTGCCAGCCGAACTTCAGCGGGGGGGCCCAATGAGCAGTTCTTC
CASRTSAGGPNEQFF
>.|TRBV6-1|TRBJ2-5|TRBD1
TGTGCCAGCTCGCCACCGGACAGGGATTGGAAGACCCAGTACTTC
CASSPPDRDWKTQYF
>.|TRBV29-1|TRBJ2-3|.
TGCAGCGTTGCGAGGGGAAGCCCCACAGATACGCAGTATTTT
CSVARGSPTDTQYF
>few|TRBV20-1|TRBJ2-7|TRBD2
TGCAGTGCGCTAGCGGGGGTCTACGAGCAGTACTTC
CSALAGVYEQYF
>many|TRBV12-2|TRBJ2-1|.
TGTGCAAGTCGCTTAGTTACCGGGACTAGCACCTACAATGAGCAGTTCTTC
CASRLVTGTSTYNEQFF
>few|TRBV7-3|TRBJ2-6|.
TGTGCCAGCAGCCCCCCGTCGGTGTTCGGGGCCAACGTCCTGACTTTC
CASSPPSVFGANVLTF
>.|TRBV12-3/TRBV12-4|TRBJ1-2|.
TGTGCCAGCAGTTCTGGTGTAAGCTATGGCTACACCTTC
CASSSGVSYGYTF
>many|TRBV5-1|TRBJ1-5|.
TGCGCCAGCAGCTTGGCCGACCAGCCGGACCCAGTGCCCCAGCATTTT
CASSLADQPDPVPQHF
>.|TRBV5-1|TRBJ1-4|.
TGCGCCAGCAGTCGGGCATTGGGAGAAAAACTGTTTTTT
CASSRALGEKLFF
>.|TRBV7-9|TRBJ1-1|TRBD1
TGTGCCAGCTTCTCCGGGACAGGGAGCGCTGAAGCTTTCTTT
CASFSGTGSAEAFF
>.|TRBV3-1|TRBJ2-7|.
TGTGCCAGCTCCTTAGACCCGGACCCCTACGAGCAGTACTTC
CASSLDPDPYEQYF
>many|TRBV2|TRBJ1-5|TRBD1
TGTGCCAGCCGGACAGGGGGACCCAATCAGCCCCAGCATTTT
CASRTGGPNQPQHF
>.|TRBV5-4|TRBJ2-5|TRBD2
TGTGCCAGCAGCTCGATAGCGGGGGGGGAGACCCAGTACTTC
CASSSIAGGETQYF
>few|TRBV24-1|TRBJ2-2|TRBD1
TGTGCCACCAGTGATCCTGACAGGGGGCCATCCACCGGGGAGCTGTTTTTT
CATSDPDRGPSTGELFF
>many|TRBV3-1|TRBJ1-1|.
TGTGCCAGCAGCCAAGTCAGGGATGAAGCTTTCTTT
CASSQVRDEAFF
>many|TRBV24-1|TRBJ2-1|.
TGTGCCACCAGTGCCCCACCAGGGGATTTCTACAATGAGCAGTTCTTC
CATSAPPGDFYNEQFF
>.|TRBV7-8|TRBJ2-1|.
TGTGCCAGCAGCTCCCCGAGTATCGATGAGCAGTTCTTC
CASSSPSIDEQFF
>few|TRBV25-1|TRBJ2-4|TRBD2
TGTGCCAGCAGTGCGGGACTACAAAACATTCAGTACTTC
CASSAGLQNIQYF
>.|TRBV7-9|TRBJ2-3|.
TGTGCCAGCAGCGCCAGGCCTGGGCAGAGCACAGATACGCAGTATTTT
CASSARPGQSTDTQYF
>many|TRBV12-3/TRBV12-4|TRBJ2-7|.
TGTGCCAGCAGTTCCCTCTCCGAGCAGTACTTC
CASSSLSEQYF
>.|TRBV19|TRBJ1-6|.
TGTGCCAGTAGTCTCCTCGGACCCTATTCACCCCTCCACTTT
CASSLLGPYSPLHF
>few|TRBV11-3|TRBJ1-1|.
TGTGCCAGCAGCTTATCGAGACCAGGGAGGACTGAAGCTTTCTTT
CASSLSRPGRTEAFF
>.|TRBV5-1|TRBJ2-2|TRBD2
TGCGCCAGCAGCCTCCGAGCGGGGGGATGGCCCGGGGAGCTGTTTTTT
CASSLRAGGWPGELFF
>many|TRBV27|TRBJ2-7|.
TGTGCCAGCAGTTTATCCCTGGTTAGGGGCGAGCAGTACTTC
CASSLSLVRGEQYF
>many|TRBV5-6|TRBJ2-7|TRBD1
TGTGCCAGCAGTTCACCAGGGACAGGGGGGACCGAGCAGTACTTC
CASSSPGTGGTEQYF
>few|TRBV12-3/TRBV12-4|TRBJ1-6|.
TGTGCCAGCAGTCTCCGAGGGGGGTTTTGGGATTCACCCCTCCACTTT
CASSLRGGFWDSPLHF
>few|TRBV9|TRBJ2-1|.
TGTGCCAGGCGTCTCCTGTACAATGAGCAGTTCTTC
CARRLLYNEQFF
>.|TRBV28|TRBJ1-4|.
TGTGCCAGCGGGCTCTGGGGGGCAACTAATGAAAAACTGTTTTTT
CASGLWGATNEKLFF
>.|TRBV2|TRBJ2-5|.
TGTGCCAGCACCGCCTCTGGGGGGACTCGAGAGACCCAGTACTTC
CASTASGGTRETQYF
>.|TRBV2|TRBJ2-3|TRBD2
TGTGCCAGCAGTGAATCTCGACTAGCGGGAGCCCAGGTTAGCACAGATACGCAGTATTTT
CASSESRLAGAQVSTDTQYF
>few|TRBV27|TRBJ2-5|TRBD1
TGTGCCAGCAGTTTATCCCCCTGGACAGGGTTAGAGACCCAGTACTTC
CASSLSPWTGLETQYF